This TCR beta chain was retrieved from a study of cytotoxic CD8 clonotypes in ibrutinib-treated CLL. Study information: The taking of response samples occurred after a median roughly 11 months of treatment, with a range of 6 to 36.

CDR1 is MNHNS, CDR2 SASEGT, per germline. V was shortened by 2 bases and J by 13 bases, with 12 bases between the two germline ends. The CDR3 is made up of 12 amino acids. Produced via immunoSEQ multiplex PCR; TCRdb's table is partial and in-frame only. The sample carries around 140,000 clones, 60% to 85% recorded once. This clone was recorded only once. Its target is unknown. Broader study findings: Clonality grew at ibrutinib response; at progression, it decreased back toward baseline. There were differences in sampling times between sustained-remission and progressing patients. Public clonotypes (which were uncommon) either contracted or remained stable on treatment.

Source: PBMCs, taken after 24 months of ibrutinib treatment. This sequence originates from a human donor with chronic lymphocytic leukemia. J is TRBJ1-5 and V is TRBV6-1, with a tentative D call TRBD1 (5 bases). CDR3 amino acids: CASSELGQRQHF. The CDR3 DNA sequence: TGTGCCAGCAGTGAATTGGGGCAGAGACAGCATTTT.